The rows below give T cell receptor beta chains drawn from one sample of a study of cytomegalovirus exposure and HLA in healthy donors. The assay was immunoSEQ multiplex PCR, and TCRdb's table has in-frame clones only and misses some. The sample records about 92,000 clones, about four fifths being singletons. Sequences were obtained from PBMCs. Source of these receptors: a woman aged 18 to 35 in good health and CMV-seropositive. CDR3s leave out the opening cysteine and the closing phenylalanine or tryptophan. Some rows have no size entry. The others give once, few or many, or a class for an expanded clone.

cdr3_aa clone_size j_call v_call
ASSLGDSSNQPQH . TRBJ1-5 TRBV5-1
ASTPASSSSYEQY . TRBJ2-7 TRBV28
SVGRGGIMNTEAF . TRBJ1-1 TRBV29-1
AWSVDTKYEQF . TRBJ2-1 TRBV30
ASTTGGWYGYT few TRBJ1-2 TRBV2
ATSPGRTGTQY . TRBJ2-5 TRBV5-8
ASSPGTGGNQPQH . TRBJ1-5 TRBV6-4
ASSLLAGGLNEQF . TRBJ2-1 TRBV13
ASIQDRVGFLQGYEQY . TRBJ2-7 TRBV4-1
AWSVLVRQGGQDGYT . TRBJ1-2 TRBV30
ASSLAAGDSTGELF . TRBJ2-2 TRBV7-9
ASSQALSGANVLT . TRBJ2-6 TRBV4-2
AWTPRAGQGNQPQH once TRBJ1-5 TRBV30
ATTRGQGRFGYT . TRBJ1-2 TRBV6-5
ASSIPQGEQY few TRBJ2-7 TRBV10-1
ASSQSRGVSGELF . TRBJ2-2 TRBV6-5
ASSNRGYEAF . TRBJ1-1 TRBV11-3
SAGLAGRSSTDTQY . TRBJ2-3 TRBV29-1
ASSFRGEGKLF few TRBJ1-4 TRBV13
ASSLTRTLF many TRBJ2-1 TRBV28
ASSRQKNQPQH . TRBJ1-5 TRBV6-1
ASSMGTVLGSNQPQH . TRBJ1-5 TRBV19
ASSNKVRGTEAF . TRBJ1-1 TRBV21-1
ASSLGLAGGEQF few TRBJ2-1 TRBV7-3
ASSVGRQGNTEAF . TRBJ1-1 TRBV9
ASSLVTGTNYGYT . TRBJ1-2 TRBV5-1
ASRARGFEKLF . TRBJ1-4 TRBV5-1
ASSPAGGLVY . TRBJ1-3 TRBV7-6
ASSLGVRDYGYT . TRBJ1-2 TRBV5-6
ASSLRQGGSGDTQY . TRBJ2-3 TRBV11-1
ASSLDLSYEQY once TRBJ2-7 TRBV5-1
ASSPTKGNGGLNEQF few TRBJ2-1 TRBV18
ASSVVALNGDEQF . TRBJ2-1 TRBV9
AISGTSLADTQY . TRBJ2-3 TRBV10-3
ASSEHLAEAF . TRBJ1-1 TRBV6-1
ASIGEATQY . TRBJ2-3 TRBV19
ASSTGQFHSGANVLT . TRBJ2-6 TRBV2
ASSSRGTGIRTQY once TRBJ2-5 TRBV6-5
ASSLTGGDNSPLH . TRBJ1-6 TRBV27
ASSKPGQALYEQY . TRBJ2-7 TRBV28
ASSGREGTNEKLF . TRBJ1-4 TRBV6-5
ASSLARVGYT . TRBJ1-2 TRBV28
ASSLAGTSGTGRY . TRBJ2-7 TRBV7-2